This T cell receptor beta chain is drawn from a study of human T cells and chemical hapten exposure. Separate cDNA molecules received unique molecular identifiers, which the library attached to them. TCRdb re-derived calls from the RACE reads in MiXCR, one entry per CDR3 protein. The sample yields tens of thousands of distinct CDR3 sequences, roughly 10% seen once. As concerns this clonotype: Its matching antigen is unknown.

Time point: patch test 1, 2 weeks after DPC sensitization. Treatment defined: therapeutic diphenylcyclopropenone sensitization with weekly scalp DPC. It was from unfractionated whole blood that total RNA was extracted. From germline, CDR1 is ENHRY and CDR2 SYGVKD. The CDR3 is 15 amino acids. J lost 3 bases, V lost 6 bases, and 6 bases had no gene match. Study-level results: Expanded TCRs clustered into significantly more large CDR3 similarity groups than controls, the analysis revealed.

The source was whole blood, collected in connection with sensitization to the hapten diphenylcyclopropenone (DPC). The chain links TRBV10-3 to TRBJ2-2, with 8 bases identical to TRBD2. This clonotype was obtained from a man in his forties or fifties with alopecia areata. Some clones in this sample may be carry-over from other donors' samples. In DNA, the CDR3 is TGTGCCATCAGGGGGCCGCGGGAGGACACCGGGGAGCTGTTTTTT. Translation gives CAIRGPREDTGELFF.